The 5 T cell receptor beta chains given below trace back to one sample, sequenced in a study of blood T cell repertoires in COVID-19. The assay was immunoSEQ multiplex PCR, and TCRdb's table has in-frame clones only and misses some. The repertoire includes about 350,000 clones, approximately 90% of them detected once, and just over 9.5% sits in the top ten. The sequencing sample was made of peripheral blood. These TCRs come from a man aged 30-40 years with COVID-19, enrolled during active disease.

V and J are TRBV6-5 and TRBJ1-3; perhaps TRBD1 as D (6 bases). The CDR3 covers 15 residues. Germline CDR1 is MNHEY and CDR2 is SVGAGI. With 7 bases removed from V and 1 base from J, the gap between germline ends came to 14 bases. Here the CDR3 reads CASMDSDPSGNTIYF. CDR3 DNA: TGTGCCAGCATGGACAGCGACCCATCTGGAAACACCATATATTTT.

This sequence joins TRBV28 and TRBJ2-1; 7 positions agree with TRBD2. The CDR3 has 16 residues. The germline CDR1 and CDR2 sequences are MDHEN and SYDVKM. J lost 2 bases, V lost 2 bases, and 6 bases had no gene match. CDR3 nucleotide sequence: TGTGCCAGCAGTTTACGCGGGGGAGGCCCCTACAATGAGCAGTTCTTC. Amino acids: CASSLRGGGPYNEQFF.

The rearrangement uses TRBV5-5 and TRBJ2-7; 10 nucleotides line up with TRBD2. The CDR3 covers 18 residues. Per the germline V gene, CDR1 is SGHKS and CDR2 is YYEKEE (reference sequence). Trimming at V came to 0 bases and at J to 1 base, leaving 10 bases not matched to a gene. The CDR3 DNA reads as TGTGCCAGCAGCTTGGCAGGGCTAGCGGGAGTTAATTCCTACGAGCAGTACTTC. This gives the protein CASSLAGLAGVNSYEQYF.

The chain is built from TRBV28 and TRBJ2-7; TRBD1 is a possible D gene (5 bases). Germline assignment: CDR1 MDHEN and CDR2 SYDVKM. The V gene lost 3 bases and the J gene lost 0 bases, with 12 bases spanning the gap. The length of the CDR3 is 15 residues. The CDR3 here is CASSFGQGYSYEQYF. The CDR3 DNA reads TGTGCCAGCAGTTTTGGCCAGGGCTACTCCTACGAGCAGTACTTC.

This clone appeared once. The rearrangement joins TRBV9 to TRBJ1-1; 7 nucleotides line up with TRBD1. The CDR3 is 14 amino acids. Trimming took 2 bases from V and 4 from J; bases not matched to a gene: 5. Germline V gives CDR1 SGDLS, CDR2 YYNGEE. The DNA of the CDR3 is TGTGCCAGCAGCGTGACAGGGAGAGGCACTGAAGCTTTCTTT. This codes for CASSVTGRGTEAFF.